One and the same sample provided the 11 T cell receptor beta chains below, sequenced in a study of vaccination and CD4 T cells after COVID-19 (dated by TCRdb to between 2021 and 2023). The sample's treatment or condition label, decoded: approximately 9-day PBMC culture with coronavirus spike peptide pools or control peptides (ViraFEST assay). The library was produced with PCR. Sequenced on an Illumina iSeq 100. DNA from cultured CD4+ T cells underwent TCR sequencing with the Oncomine TCR Beta short-read assay at the Johns Hopkins FTIC core. TCRdb's own reprocessing of the public reads used fastp at Q25 and MiXCR and kept productive beta chains. Merged by CDR3 protein, the rows form single entries marked with the most common genes and DNA. The sample contains under 15,000 distinct CDR3 sequences, 76% of them found a single time. The ten largest clones add up to around a fifth of the sample. For these TCRs, the target antigens are not known.

The specimen was CD4+ T cells from blood, cultured in vitro. Every receptor here comes from a human donor who had recovered from COVID-19.

The chain uses TRBV28 and TRBJ1-1; D is ambiguous. Germline V gives CDR1 MDHEN, CDR2 SYDVKM. The CDR3 runs 12 residues. V lost 5 bases, J lost 9 bases, and 13 bases lay in between. The CDR3 region is CASSPQESQAFF. Written as DNA, the CDR3 is TGTGCCAGCAGTCCCCAGGAATCCCAAGCTTTCTTT.

The chain joins TRBV7-7 to TRBJ2-2, with D hard to call. Trimming left V 0 bases short and J 5 bases short, with 4 bases between. There are 13 residues in the CDR3. The germline V gene has CDR1 SSHAT and CDR2 FNYEAQ (reference sequence). Written as DNA, the CDR3 is TGTGCCAGCAGCTTAGCGGGGACCGGGGAGCTGTTTTTT. Translating it yields CASSLAGTGELFF.

The gene calls are TRBV6-5 and TRBJ2-1, with TRBD2 identical over 8 bases. The germline gives CDR1 MNHEY, CDR2 SVGAGI. The CDR3 covers 14 residues. V lost 2 bases, J lost 8 bases, and 5 bases stayed unmatched. DNA for the CDR3: TGTGCCAGCAGTTACAAGCGGGGGTTCGATGAGCAGTTCTTC. Translating gives CASSYKRGFDEQFF.

V and J are TRBV28 and TRBJ2-1; 11 positions match TRBD2. Per germline, CDR1 MDHEN and CDR2 SYDVKM. The CDR3 sequence is 17 residues long. V was clipped by 5 bases and J by 8 bases; unmatched bases: 14. CDR3 coding DNA: TGTGCCAGCAGTCCTCCTAGCGGGAGGAGGTTTTATCATGAGCAGTTCTTC. Its protein product is CASSPPSGRRFYHEQFF.

This clonotype is a singleton in its sample. J is TRBJ1-1 and V is TRBV24-1; 7 bases are shared with TRBD1. The CDR3 has 16 amino acids. Per germline, CDR1 KGHDR and CDR2 SFDVKD. Trimming at V came to 3 bases and at J to 3 bases, leaving 9 bases not matched to a gene. The CDR3 reads CATSDIDRDNDTEAFF. The CDR3 nucleotides are TGTGCCACCAGTGATATAGACAGGGATAATGACACTGAAGCTTTCTTT.

The chain employs TRBV7-2 and TRBJ1-1; D possibly corresponds to TRBD1 (6 bases). Deletions cut 5 bases from V and 0 bases from J, with 16 bases between. The CDR3 is 16 residues long. Germline CDR1 SGHTA, CDR2 FQGNSA. The CDR3 DNA is TGTGCCAGCAGCGCCGGGCCAGGGGTAATGAACACTGAAGCTTTCTTT. Its protein product is CASSAGPGVMNTEAFF.

The V call is TRBV7-3, the J call TRBJ1-6; 8 bases line up with TRBD1. After removal of 5 bases from V and 7 bases from J, the junction contained 7 bases not matched to a gene. The CDR3 runs 15 residues. Germline V gene lookup returns CDR1 SGHTA and CDR2 FQGTGA. The CDR3 here is CASSAGTGVNSPLHF. The CDR3 DNA is TGTGCCAGCAGCGCCGGGACAGGAGTCAATTCACCCCTCCACTTT.

The chain employs TRBV7-9 and TRBJ2-1; 10 nucleotides align to TRBD2. The germline V gene encodes CDR1 SEHNR and CDR2 FQNEAQ (reference sequence). The V and J ends lost 5 bases and 8 bases, in that order; junction bases with no gene match: 15. The CDR3 loop spans 17 amino acids. The CDR3 protein is CASSRNTPGLAIDEQFF. DNA of the CDR3: TGTGCCAGCAGCCGCAACACCCCGGGACTAGCGATAGATGAGCAGTTCTTC.

The chain joins TRBV7-8 to TRBJ1-5; D is uncertain. The V end lost 5 bases, the J end lost 0 bases, and 20 bases lay between the germline ends. CDR1 and CDR2 (germline): SGHVS, FQNEAQ. The CDR3 has 18 amino acids. CDR3 nucleotides: TGTGCCAGCAGCCCCCAACCCAGCGTGGGGTATAGCAATCAGCCCCAGCATTTT. Residues: CASSPQPSVGYSNQPQHF.

This chain uses TRBV11-3 with TRBJ2-7; the D is unclear. Trimming pared 2 bases from V and 7 bases from J, leaving 12 bases between. This CDR3 comprises 13 residues. Germline V gene lookup returns CDR1 SGHNT and CDR2 YENEEA. This CDR3 is CASSLTGFGEQYF. For the CDR3, the DNA is TGTGCCAGCAGCTTAACCGGGTTTGGTGAGCAGTACTTC.

J is TRBJ1-2 and V is TRBV7-8, with D possibly being TRBD1 (6 bases). This CDR3 comprises 19 residues. Trimming left V 2 bases short and J 0 bases short, with 22 bases between. Germline CDR1 and CDR2: SGHVS and FQNEAQ. CDR3 sequence reads: CASSLRVARGAASNYGYTF. The CDR3 DNA reads as TGTGCCAGCAGCTTACGGGTGGCCAGGGGTGCCGCATCTAACTATGGCTACACCTTC.